The 12 T cell receptor beta chains listed next were all sequenced from one sample in a study of blood T cell repertoires in COVID-19. Only in-frame clones appear in the TCRdb table, and some are missing; sequencing was by immunoSEQ multiplex PCR. The sample includes approximately 150,000 clones, 80% to 85% of them seen just once. The source material was peripheral blood. Receptor source: a man in his sixties with acute or convalescent COVID-19.

The genes are TRBV12-5 and TRBJ2-6, with 7 nucleotides matching TRBD1. J lost 4 bases, V lost 1 base, and 10 bases had no gene match. CDR1 LGHNT and CDR2 FRNRAP come from the germline V gene. The CDR3 contains 18 residues. The CDR3 DNA sequence: TGTGCTAGTGGTTTGGGGAGGACAGGATCGTGGGGGGCCAACGTCCTGACTTTC. Protein: CASGLGRTGSWGANVLTF.

The chain carries TRBV27 and TRBJ2-7; 11 bases match TRBD2. Germline assignment: CDR1 MNHEY and CDR2 SMNVEV (reference sequence). The CDR3 extends over 15 amino acids. V shed 1 base and J 5 bases; nucleotides not matched to a gene: 4. The CDR3 protein is CASSLYSGRDNEQYF. The DNA of the CDR3 is TGTGCCAGCAGTTTATATAGCGGGAGGGACAACGAGCAGTACTTC.

The chain couples TRBV28 to TRBJ2-7; D ambiguous. Trimming left V 4 bases short and J 2 bases short, with 9 bases between. Germline lookup yields CDR1 MDHEN and CDR2 SYDVKM. The CDR3 extends over 13 amino acids. This CDR3 reads CASSSTTPYEQYF. The CDR3 coding sequence is TGTGCCAGCAGTTCTACTACCCCCTACGAGCAGTACTTC.

The rearrangement uses TRBV10-3 and TRBJ1-5; D may be TRBD1 (5 bases). This CDR3 is 13 amino acids long. V lost 2 bases and J 9 bases, leaving 11 bases between the germline ends. The germline gives CDR1 ENHRY, CDR2 SYGVKD. Written as DNA, the CDR3 is TGTGCCATCAGTGAGGGGGGGGAGCGGCCCCAGCATTTT. Translating gives CAISEGGERPQHF.

This clone occurred a few times. The chain couples TRBV19 to TRBJ1-5; D unclear. From germline, CDR1 is LNHDA and CDR2 SQIVND (reference sequence). The CDR3 length is 16 residues. V lost 0 bases, J lost 4 bases, and 13 bases lay in between. In DNA, the CDR3 is TGTGCCAGTAGTATAGAACCGGGGTTGGTGAATCAGCCCCAGCATTTT. This codes for CASSIEPGLVNQPQHF. Combining the CDR3 with reference TRBV19 and TRBJ1-5 gives the whole variable domain DGGITQSPKYLFRKEGQNVTLSCEQNLNHDAMYWYRQDPGQGLRLIYYSQIVNDFQKGDIAEGYSVSREKKESFPLTVTSAQKNPTAFYLCASSIEPGLVNQPQHFGDGTRLSIL.

The chain couples TRBV27 to TRBJ2-7; the D gene is possibly TRBD2 (6 bases). Between the trimmed V and J ends, which lost 6 bases and 0 bases, there was a span of 18 bases. The CDR3 length is 16 residues. Germline assignment: CDR1 MNHEY and CDR2 SMNVEV (reference sequence). This CDR3 is CASRIKSGSNSYEQYF. CDR3 sequence (DNA): TGTGCCAGCAGGATTAAGTCCGGGAGCAACTCCTACGAGCAGTACTTC.

The chain recombines TRBV5-8 with TRBJ2-7, with 11 nucleotides matching TRBD2. This CDR3 contains 14 residues. Germline CDR1 reads SGHTS; CDR2 reads YDEGEE. The trim removed 9 bases at V and 4 bases at J, leaving 9 bases unmatched. Here the CDR3 DNA reads TGTGCCAACAATAATCCTAGCGGGAGGTACGAGCAGTACTTC. As protein: CANNNPSGRYEQYF.

The CDR3 protein is CASSSDWTGGRGNQPQHF. The CDR3 coding sequence is TGTGCCAGCAGCTCAGACTGGACAGGGGGCAGGGGCAATCAGCCCCAGCATTTT. This sequence joins TRBV7-9 and TRBJ1-5; 11 bases agree with TRBD1. CDR1 and CDR2 (germline): SEHNR, FQNEAQ (reference sequence). This CDR3 has 18 residues. V shed 4 bases, J shed 2 bases, and the junction held 10 bases outside the gene matches. Variable domain in full (rest from reference TRBV7-9 and TRBJ1-5): DTGVSQNPRHKITKRGQNVTFRCDPISEHNRLYWYRQTLGQGPEFLTYFQNEAQLEKSRLLSDRFSAERPKGSFSTLEIQRTEQGDSAMYLCASSSDWTGGRGNQPQHFGDGTRLSIL.

The J gene is TRBJ2-3, the V gene TRBV11-3; TRBD2 might be the D (6 bases). Between the trimmed V and J ends, which lost 1 base and 4 bases, there was a span of 6 bases. Germline V lookup: CDR1 SGHNT, CDR2 YENEEA. The CDR3 extends over 13 amino acids. The CDR3 is CASSLVAADTQYF. In DNA, the CDR3 is TGTGCCAGCAGCTTAGTAGCGGCAGATACGCAGTATTTT.

The rearrangement joins TRBV11-2 to TRBJ2-1, with TRBD2 matching 13 bases. CDR3 length: 16 residues. Germline CDR1 reads SGHAT; CDR2 reads FQNNGV. Trimming at V came to 5 bases and at J to 7 bases, leaving 8 bases not matched to a gene. The CDR3 nucleotides are TGTGCCAGCAGCACCACTAGCGGGGGGGCGGAGAATGAGCAGTTCTTC. Translating gives CASSTTSGGAENEQFF.

This rearrangement joins TRBV19 to TRBJ1-5; a weak D match, TRBD1 (6 bases). Germline V gives CDR1 LNHDA, CDR2 SQIVND (reference sequence). CDR3 length: 14 amino acids. The ends were cut back, 6 bases at V and 1 base at J, with 10 bases in the middle. The CDR3 reads CASRAQGSNQPQHF. CDR3 DNA: TGTGCCAGTAGGGCGCAGGGGAGCAATCAGCCCCAGCATTTT. Based on the CDR3 plus reference TRBV19 and TRBJ1-5, the full variable domain is DGGITQSPKYLFRKEGQNVTLSCEQNLNHDAMYWYRQDPGQGLRLIYYSQIVNDFQKGDIAEGYSVSREKKESFPLTVTSAQKNPTAFYLCASRAQGSNQPQHFGDGTRLSIL.

The chain has TRBV2 and TRBJ2-7, with D perhaps matching TRBD1 (6 bases). Trimming removed 2 bases at V and 2 bases at J, with 13 bases between. The length of the CDR3 is 15 residues. CDR1 is SNHLY and CDR2 is FYNNEI in the germline V gene. CDR3 in DNA: TGTGCCAGCAGTGAATTACCGGGACAACCCTACGAGCAGTACTTC. This translates into CASSELPGQPYEQYF.